Below, 4 T cell receptor beta chains from the same sample are listed, as sequenced in a study of beta chain features in type 1 diabetes. As every portion of the isolated RNA was reverse transcribed, the sequencing read expressed TCRB transcripts. Sequenced by immunoSEQ multiplex PCR; TCRdb stores in-frame clones only, minus some. The sample carries 970,000 or so clones, about a sixth recorded once. Material for sequencing was naive CD4+ T cells from blood. These receptors originate from a woman younger than 35 in good health.

This chain links TRBV5-1 with TRBJ2-3, with no clear D. The germline V gene encodes CDR1 SGHRS and CDR2 YFSETQ. The CDR3 covers 12 residues. V gave up 4 bases and J gave up 1 base, with 4 bases separating them. CDR3 nucleotides: TGCGCCAGCAGCCCACGCACAGATACGCAGTATTTT. This encodes CASSPRTDTQYF.

The chain carries TRBV7-2 and TRBJ1-1; the D gene is possibly TRBD1 (5 bases). Trimming removed 2 bases from V and 1 base from J, with 14 bases in between. CDR1 SGHTA and CDR2 FQGNSA come from the germline V gene. This CDR3 region has 16 residues. In DNA, the CDR3 is TGTGCCAGCAGCTTATCGCAGGGAGGGGCGAACACTGAAGCTTTCTTT. It encodes CASSLSQGGANTEAFF. The full variable domain, rest sourced from reference TRBV7-2 and TRBJ1-1, is GAGVSQSPSNKVTEKGKDVELRCDPISGHTALYWYRQSLGQGLEFLIYFQGNSAPDKSGLPSDRFSAERTGGSVSTLTIQRTQQEDSAVYLCASSLSQGGANTEAFFGQGTRLTVV.

This clone has a handful of counts. This chain connects TRBV4-2 to TRBJ2-1; TRBD2 aligns across 10 bases. The junction had 6 bases not matched to a gene; V was cut back by 2 bases and J by 8 bases. Germline-derived CDR1 and CDR2 are LGHNA and YNFKEQ. The CDR3 is 15 amino acids. CDR3 DNA: TGTGCCAGCAGCCAACTAGCGGGAGTTTTCCATGAGCAGTTCTTC. Protein sequence: CASSQLAGVFHEQFF.

This clone was picked up a small number of times. V and J are TRBV9 and TRBJ2-3; weak D call: TRBD1 (6 bases). The germline V gene encodes CDR1 SGDLS and CDR2 YYNGEE. Between the trimmed V and J ends, which lost 2 bases and 2 bases, there was a span of 9 bases. This CDR3 comprises 14 residues. CDR3 in DNA: TGTGCCAGCAGCGTGGGACATCCCACAGATACGCAGTATTTT. This encodes CASSVGHPTDTQYF.